The clone carrying this T cell receptor (beta chain) was seen just once. The germline gives CDR1 PRHDT, CDR2 FYEKMQ (reference sequence). The ends were cut back, 2 bases at V and 0 bases at J, with 14 bases in the middle. CDR3 size: 18 residues. These data are taken from a study of blood T cell repertoires in COVID-19. As for the study in general: The origin of the acute and convalescent COVID-19 samples was the United States, Italy and Spain. PBMCs, B-cell-depleted T cells, or T cells were the source of the cDNA or gDNA that made up the material.

How the authors handled the data: Cell counts per sample came from amplifying reference gene primers. Some clones are missing from TCRdb's copy, which holds only in-frame ones; the method was immunoSEQ multiplex PCR. Clone size and the V and J calls come from that table; the DNA yielded D and trimming. The table lists under 200,000 clones, around nine tenths of them singletons, with 3.7% in the top ten. J is TRBJ2-6 and V is TRBV13, with D possibly matching TRBD2 (5 bases). Sample: peripheral blood. This clonotype was obtained from a man aged 18 to 30 with active or convalescent COVID-19. The DNA for the CDR3 is TGTGCCAGCAGCTTAAGTCCGACGGGATACTCTGGGGCCAACGTCCTGACTTTC. Protein sequence: CASSLSPTGYSGANVLTF.